The T cell receptor (beta chain) described here comes from a study of T-cell reconstitution after alpha-beta-depleted transplantation in children. General study results and limits: Surviving recipient cells, namely T cells and thymic progenitors, were the source of high day-60 TCRbeta diversity in some patients. A year post-transplant, T-cell counts and diversity derived mostly from newly produced T cells. About two months after transplant, alpha-beta T cells reportedly came from several hundred expanded graft clones.

Points on this clonotype: Antigen specificity is unknown.

V dropped 2 bases and J dropped 4 bases, with 9 bases sitting between them. CDR3 length: 14 residues. A library of TCRbeta sequences, prepared with unique molecular identifiers, was generated. Each CDR3 protein gets one entry after TCRdb re-called the PCR reads with MiXCR. Of 670,000 or so distinct CDR3 sequences listed, roughly 13% were seen once; the top ten hold around 0.79%. The chain is built from TRBV12-3 or TRBV12-4 and TRBJ1-5; no reliable D call. This clonotype originated in a girl aged 2 to 9 with congenital amegakaryocytic thrombocytopenia, due to receive a stem cell transplant. This specimen was PBMCs, taken before TCRalphabeta/CD19-depleted stem cell transplant. The CDR3 coding sequence is TGTGCCAGCAGTTTAATCGCAGGAAATCAGCCCCAGCATTTT. Its protein product is CASSLIAGNQPQHF.